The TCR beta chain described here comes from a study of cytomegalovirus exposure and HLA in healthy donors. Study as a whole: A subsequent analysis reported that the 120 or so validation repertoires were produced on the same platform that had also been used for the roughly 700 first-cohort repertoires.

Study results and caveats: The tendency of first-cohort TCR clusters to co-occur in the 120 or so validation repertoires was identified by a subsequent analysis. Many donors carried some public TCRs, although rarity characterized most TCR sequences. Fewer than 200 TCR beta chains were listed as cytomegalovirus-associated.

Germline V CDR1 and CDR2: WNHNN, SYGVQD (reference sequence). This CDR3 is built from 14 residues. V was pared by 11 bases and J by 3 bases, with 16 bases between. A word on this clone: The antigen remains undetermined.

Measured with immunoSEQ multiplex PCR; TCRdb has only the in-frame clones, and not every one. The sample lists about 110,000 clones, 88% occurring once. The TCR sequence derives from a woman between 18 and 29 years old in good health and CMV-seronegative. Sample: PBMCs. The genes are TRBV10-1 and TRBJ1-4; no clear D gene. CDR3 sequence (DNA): TGCGCCCTAACGCGGAGGGCCCCTAATGAAAAACTGTTTTTT. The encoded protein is CALTRRAPNEKLFF.